The clone carrying this TCR beta chain was counted ten times or more. V shed 2 bases and J 2 bases; nucleotides not matched to a gene: 6. This CDR3 has 15 amino acids. These data originate in a study of early T cells in non-severe SARS-CoV-2 infection. Looking at the study overall: Bulk RNA from unsorted whole blood was sequenced; chains were unpaired.

Unique molecular identifiers (one per individual cDNA molecule) were attached. TCRdb recomputed calls from the 5' RACE reads with MiXCR, one row per CDR3 protein. The table lists around 62,000 distinct CDR3 sequences, 4.9% of them singletons. This clonotype was obtained from an adult who was a healthcare worker with PCR-confirmed SARS-CoV-2 infection or an uninfected control (not recorded which). V gene TRBV12-3 or TRBV12-4 combines with J gene TRBJ2-7, with 7 bases matching TRBD1. The sample taken for sequencing was whole blood. CDR3 DNA sequence: TGTGCCAGCAGTTTACAGACAGGGCCGCCCTACGAGCAGTACTTC. This encodes CASSLQTGPPYEQYF.